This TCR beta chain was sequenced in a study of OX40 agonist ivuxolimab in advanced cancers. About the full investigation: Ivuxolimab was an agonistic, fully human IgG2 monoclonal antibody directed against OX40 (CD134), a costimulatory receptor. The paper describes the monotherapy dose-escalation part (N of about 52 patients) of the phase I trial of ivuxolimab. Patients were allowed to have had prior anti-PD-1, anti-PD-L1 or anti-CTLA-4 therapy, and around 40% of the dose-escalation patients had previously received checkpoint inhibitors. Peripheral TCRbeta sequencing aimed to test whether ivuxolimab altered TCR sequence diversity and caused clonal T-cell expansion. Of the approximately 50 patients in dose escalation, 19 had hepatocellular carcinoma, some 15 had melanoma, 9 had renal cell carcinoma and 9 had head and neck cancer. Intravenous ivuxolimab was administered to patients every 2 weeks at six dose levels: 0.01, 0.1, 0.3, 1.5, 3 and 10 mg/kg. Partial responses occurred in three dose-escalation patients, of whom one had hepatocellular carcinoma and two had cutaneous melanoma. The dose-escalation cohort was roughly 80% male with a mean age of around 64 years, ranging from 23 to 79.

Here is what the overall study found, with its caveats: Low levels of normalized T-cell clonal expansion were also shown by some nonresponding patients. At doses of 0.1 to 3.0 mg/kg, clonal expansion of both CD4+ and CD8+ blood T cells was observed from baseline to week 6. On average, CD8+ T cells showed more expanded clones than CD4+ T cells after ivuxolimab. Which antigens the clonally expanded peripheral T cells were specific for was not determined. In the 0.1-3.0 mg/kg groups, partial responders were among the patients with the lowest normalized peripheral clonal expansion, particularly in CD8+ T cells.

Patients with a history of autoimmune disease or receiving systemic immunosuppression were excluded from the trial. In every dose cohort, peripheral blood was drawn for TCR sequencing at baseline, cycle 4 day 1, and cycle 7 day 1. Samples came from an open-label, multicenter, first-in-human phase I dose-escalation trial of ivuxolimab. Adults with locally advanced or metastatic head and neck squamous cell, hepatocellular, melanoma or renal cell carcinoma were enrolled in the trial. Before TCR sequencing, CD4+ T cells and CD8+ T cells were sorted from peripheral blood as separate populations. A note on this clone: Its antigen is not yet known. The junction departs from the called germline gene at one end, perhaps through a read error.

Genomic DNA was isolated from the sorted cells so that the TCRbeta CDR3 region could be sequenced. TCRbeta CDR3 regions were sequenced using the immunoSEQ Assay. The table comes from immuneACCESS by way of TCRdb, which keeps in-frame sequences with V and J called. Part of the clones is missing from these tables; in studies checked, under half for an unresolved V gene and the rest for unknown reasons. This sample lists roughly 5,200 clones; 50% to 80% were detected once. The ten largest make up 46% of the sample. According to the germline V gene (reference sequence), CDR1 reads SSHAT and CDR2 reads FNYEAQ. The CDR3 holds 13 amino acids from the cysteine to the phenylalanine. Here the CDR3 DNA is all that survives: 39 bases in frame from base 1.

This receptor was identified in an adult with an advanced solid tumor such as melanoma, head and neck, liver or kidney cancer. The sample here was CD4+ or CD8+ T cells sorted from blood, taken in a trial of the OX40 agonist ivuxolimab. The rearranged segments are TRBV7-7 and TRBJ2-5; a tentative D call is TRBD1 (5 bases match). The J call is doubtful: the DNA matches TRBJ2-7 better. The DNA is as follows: TGTGCTAGCAGCTTAGCAGGGAACAACGAGCAGTACTTC. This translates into CASSLAGNNEQYF.